This T cell receptor beta chain was documented in a study of early T cells in non-severe SARS-CoV-2 infection. Study information: Whole-blood bulk RNA, unsorted, was sequenced, and chains were unpaired. The study's findings and limits: In VDJdb matching, anti-spike CD8 responses were favored while private and CD4 specificities went missing.

The TCR library protocol was used to attach unique molecular identifiers. These identifiers were attached to individual cDNA molecules. TCRdb re-analysed the 5' RACE reads in MiXCR, keeping a single row per CDR3 protein. The sample contains around 58,000 distinct CDR3 sequences, about 4.9% of which appear only once. Germline-derived CDR1 and CDR2 are MDHEN and SYDVKM. This CDR3 comprises 16 residues. The J segment lost 5 bases and the V segment lost 4 bases, leaving 12 bases of the junction unmatched. Many counts were recorded for this clonotype. Its antigen is not identified. Sequencing was done on a sample of whole blood. The source is an adult who was a healthcare worker with PCR-confirmed SARS-CoV-2 infection or an uninfected control (not recorded which). The rearrangement uses TRBV28 and TRBJ2-3, with TRBD1 matching 7 bases. The CDR3, as DNA: TGTGCCAGCAGTTCCGACAGGGCCCCGACCTTAGATACGCAGTATTTT. Its translation: CASSSDRAPTLDTQYF.